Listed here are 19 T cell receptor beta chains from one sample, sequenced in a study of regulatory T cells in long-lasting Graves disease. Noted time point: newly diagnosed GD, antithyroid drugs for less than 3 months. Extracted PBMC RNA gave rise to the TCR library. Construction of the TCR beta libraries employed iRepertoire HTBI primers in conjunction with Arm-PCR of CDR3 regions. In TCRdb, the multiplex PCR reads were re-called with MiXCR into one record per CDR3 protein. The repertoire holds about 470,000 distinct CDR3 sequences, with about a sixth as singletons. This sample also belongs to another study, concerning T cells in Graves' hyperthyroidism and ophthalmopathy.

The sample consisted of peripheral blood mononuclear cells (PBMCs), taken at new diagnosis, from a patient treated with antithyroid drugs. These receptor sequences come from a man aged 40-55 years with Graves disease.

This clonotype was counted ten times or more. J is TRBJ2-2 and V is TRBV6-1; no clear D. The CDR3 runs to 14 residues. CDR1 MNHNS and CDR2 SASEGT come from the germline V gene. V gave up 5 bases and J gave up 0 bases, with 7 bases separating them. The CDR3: CASSRLTNTGELFF. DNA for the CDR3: TGTGCCAGCAGTCGCCTAACGAACACCGGGGAGCTGTTTTTT.

The CDR3 DNA is TGTGCCAGTAGTGAAGTTAGTACAGCGATTACCGGGGAGCTGTTTTTT. This translates into CASSEVSTAITGELFF. The V and J genes are TRBV19 and TRBJ2-2; D ambiguous. This CDR3 comprises 16 residues. The ends were cut back, 5 bases at V and 5 bases at J, with 18 bases in the middle. Germline CDR1 LNHDA, CDR2 SQIVND (reference sequence).

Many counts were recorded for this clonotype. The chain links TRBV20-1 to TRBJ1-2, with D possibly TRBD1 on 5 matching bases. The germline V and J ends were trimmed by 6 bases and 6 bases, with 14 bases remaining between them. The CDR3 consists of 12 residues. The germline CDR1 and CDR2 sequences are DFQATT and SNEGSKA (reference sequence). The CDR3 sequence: CSAPYGAHGYTF. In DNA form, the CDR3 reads TGCAGTGCCCCCTACGGGGCGCATGGCTACACCTTC.

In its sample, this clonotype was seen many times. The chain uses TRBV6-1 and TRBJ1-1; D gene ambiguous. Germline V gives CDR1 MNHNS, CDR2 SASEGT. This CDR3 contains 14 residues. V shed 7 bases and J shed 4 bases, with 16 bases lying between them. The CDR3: CASTPKFLGTEAFF. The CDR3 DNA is TGTGCCAGCACTCCGAAGTTTCTCGGCACTGAAGCTTTCTTT.

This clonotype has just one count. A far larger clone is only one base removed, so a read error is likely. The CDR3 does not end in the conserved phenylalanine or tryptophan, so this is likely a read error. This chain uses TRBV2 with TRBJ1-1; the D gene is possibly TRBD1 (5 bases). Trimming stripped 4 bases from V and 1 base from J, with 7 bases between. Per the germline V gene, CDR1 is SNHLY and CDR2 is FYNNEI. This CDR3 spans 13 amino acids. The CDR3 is CASSVQGNTEAFL. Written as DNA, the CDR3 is TGTGCCAGCAGTGTTCAGGGGAACACTGAAGCTTTCCTT.

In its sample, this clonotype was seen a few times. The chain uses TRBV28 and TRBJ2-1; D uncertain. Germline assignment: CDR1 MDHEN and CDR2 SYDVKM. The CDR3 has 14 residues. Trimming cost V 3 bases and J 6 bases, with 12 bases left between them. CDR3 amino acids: CASSFGTWLNEQFF. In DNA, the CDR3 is TGTGCCAGCAGTTTCGGTACTTGGCTCAATGAGCAGTTCTTC. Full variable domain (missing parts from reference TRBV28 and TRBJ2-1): DVKVTQSSRYLVKRTGEKVFLECVQDMDHENMFWYRQDPGLGLRLIYFSYDVKMKEKGDIPEGYSVSREKKERFSLILESASTNQTSMYLCASSFGTWLNEQFFGPGTRLTVL.

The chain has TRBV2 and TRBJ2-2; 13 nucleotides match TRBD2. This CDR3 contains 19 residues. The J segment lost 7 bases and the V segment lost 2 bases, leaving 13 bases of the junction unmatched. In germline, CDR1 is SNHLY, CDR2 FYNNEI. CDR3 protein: CASSEPLGTSGRAVGELFF. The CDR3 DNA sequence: TGTGCCAGCAGTGAACCATTGGGAACTAGCGGGAGGGCCGTCGGGGAGCTGTTTTTT. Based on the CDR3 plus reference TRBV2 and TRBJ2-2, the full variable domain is EPEVTQTPSHQVTQMGQEVILRCVPISNHLYFYWYRQILGQKVEFLVSFYNNEISEKSEIFDDQFSVERPDGSNFTLKIRSTKLEDSAMYFCASSEPLGTSGRAVGELFFGEGSRLTVL.

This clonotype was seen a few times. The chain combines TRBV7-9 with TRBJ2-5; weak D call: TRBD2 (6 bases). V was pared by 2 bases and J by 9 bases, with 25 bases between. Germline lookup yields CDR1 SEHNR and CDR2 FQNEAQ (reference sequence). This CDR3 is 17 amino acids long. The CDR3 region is CASSLTGPGTYTSAQYF. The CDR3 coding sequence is TGTGCCAGCAGCTTAACGGGTCCAGGGACTTACACCTCGGCCCAGTACTTC.

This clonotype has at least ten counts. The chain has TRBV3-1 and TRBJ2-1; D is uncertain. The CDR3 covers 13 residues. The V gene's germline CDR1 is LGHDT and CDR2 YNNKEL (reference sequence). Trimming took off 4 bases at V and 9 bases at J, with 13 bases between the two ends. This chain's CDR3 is CASSRIREGEQFF. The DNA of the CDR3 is TGTGCCAGCAGCCGGATAAGGGAAGGTGAGCAGTTCTTC.

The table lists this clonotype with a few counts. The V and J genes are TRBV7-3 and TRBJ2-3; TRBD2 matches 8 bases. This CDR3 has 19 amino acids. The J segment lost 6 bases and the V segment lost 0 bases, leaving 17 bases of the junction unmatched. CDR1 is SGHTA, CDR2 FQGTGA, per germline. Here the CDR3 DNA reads TGTGCCAGCAGCTTAACCGGGGGGGTTCGGAGTCCCCAGGGGGATACGCAGTATTTT. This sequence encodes CASSLTGGVRSPQGDTQYF.

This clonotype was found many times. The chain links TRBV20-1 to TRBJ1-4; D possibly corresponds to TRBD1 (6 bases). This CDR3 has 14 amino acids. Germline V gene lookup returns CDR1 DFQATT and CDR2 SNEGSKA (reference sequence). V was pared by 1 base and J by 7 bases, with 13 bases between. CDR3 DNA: TGCAGTGCTAGAGTCAGGGGATTGCGTGAAAAACTGTTTTTT. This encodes CSARVRGLREKLFF.

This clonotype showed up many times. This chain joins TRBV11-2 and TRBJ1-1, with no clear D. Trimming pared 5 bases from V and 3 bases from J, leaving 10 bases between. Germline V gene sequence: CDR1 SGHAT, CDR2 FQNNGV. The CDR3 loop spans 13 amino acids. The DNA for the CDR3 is TGTGCCAGCAGCGCCAGGTTGGACACTGAAGCTTTCTTT. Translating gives CASSARLDTEAFF.

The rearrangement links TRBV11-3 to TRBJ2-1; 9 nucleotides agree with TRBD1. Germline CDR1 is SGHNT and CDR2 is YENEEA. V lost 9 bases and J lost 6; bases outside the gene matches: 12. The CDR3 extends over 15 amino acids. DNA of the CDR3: TGTGCCAGTAGTGCCTCGGGACAGGGATCCAATGAGCAGTTCTTC. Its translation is CASSASGQGSNEQFF.

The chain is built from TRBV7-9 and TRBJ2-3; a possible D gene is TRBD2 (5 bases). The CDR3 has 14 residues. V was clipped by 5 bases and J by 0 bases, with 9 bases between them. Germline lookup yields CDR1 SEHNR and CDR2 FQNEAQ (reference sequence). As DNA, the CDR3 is TGTGCCAGCAGCGGACTTACTAGCACAGATACGCAGTATTTT. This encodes CASSGLTSTDTQYF.

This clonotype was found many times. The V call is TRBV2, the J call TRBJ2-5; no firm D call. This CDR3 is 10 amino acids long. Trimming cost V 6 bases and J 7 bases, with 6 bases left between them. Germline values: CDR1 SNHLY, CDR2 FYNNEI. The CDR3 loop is CASRGRTQYF. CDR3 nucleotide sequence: TGTGCCAGCAGGGGCAGGACCCAGTACTTC.

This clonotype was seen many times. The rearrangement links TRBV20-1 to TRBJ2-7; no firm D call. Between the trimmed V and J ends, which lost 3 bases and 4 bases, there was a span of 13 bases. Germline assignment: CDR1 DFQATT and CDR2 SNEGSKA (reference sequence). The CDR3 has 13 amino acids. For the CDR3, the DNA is TGCAGTGCTAGCAGGATAGTTAAGTACGAGCAGTACTTC. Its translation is CSASRIVKYEQYF.

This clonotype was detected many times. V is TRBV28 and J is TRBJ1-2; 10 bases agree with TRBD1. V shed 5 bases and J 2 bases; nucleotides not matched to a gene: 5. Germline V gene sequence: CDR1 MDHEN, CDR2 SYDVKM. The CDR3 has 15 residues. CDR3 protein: CASSTGQGLNYGYTF. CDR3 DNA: TGTGCCAGCAGTACGGGACAGGGGCTGAACTATGGCTACACCTTC.

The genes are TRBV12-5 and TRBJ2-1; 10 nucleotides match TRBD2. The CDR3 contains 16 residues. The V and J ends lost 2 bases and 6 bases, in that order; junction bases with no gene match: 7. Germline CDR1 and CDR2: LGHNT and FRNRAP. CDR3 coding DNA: TGTGCTAGTGGTTTGCGACCTACTAGCGGGACCAATGAGCAGTTCTTC. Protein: CASGLRPTSGTNEQFF.

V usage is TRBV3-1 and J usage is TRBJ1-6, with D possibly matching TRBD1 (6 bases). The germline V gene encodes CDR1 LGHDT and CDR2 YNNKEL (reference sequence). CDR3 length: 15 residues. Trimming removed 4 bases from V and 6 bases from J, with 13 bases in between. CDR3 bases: TGTGCCAGCAGCCCCACGGGGGCCGGTAATTCACCCCTCCACTTT. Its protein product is CASSPTGAGNSPLHF.